This is a list of T cell receptor beta chains from one sample in a study of cytomegalovirus exposure and HLA in healthy donors. Using immunoSEQ multiplex PCR, the repertoire was profiled, and TCRdb retains in-frame clones only, with some absent. The repertoire has 180,000 or so clones, around 80% of them found once; the top ten carry roughly 4.8%. The sample taken for sequencing was PBMCs. The origin of the receptors is a woman aged 45-65 years in good health and CMV-seropositive. CDR3s include the opening cysteine and the closing phenylalanine or tryptophan. The order of the fields is clone size, V gene, J gene, D gene, CDR3 protein, CDR3 DNA. A D gene is named only where the DNA matches it firmly. A row's size may be missing; if present it is once, few, many or a size class.

abundance: NA
v_gene: TRBV6-1
j_gene: TRBJ2-1
d_gene: NA
CDR3aa: CASSENSEQFF
CDR3nt: TGTGCCAGCAGTGAAAACAGTGAGCAGTTCTTC

abundance: NA
v_gene: TRBV21-1
j_gene: TRBJ1-3
d_gene: NA
CDR3aa: CASSKPHIMEGRAAGGNTIYF
CDR3nt: TGTGCCAGCAGCAAACCCCACATAATGGAAGGCCGGGCGGCAGGGGGAAACACCATATATTTT

abundance: NA
v_gene: TRBV21-1
j_gene: TRBJ1-1
d_gene: NA
CDR3aa: CASSIRDSEAFF
CDR3nt: TGTGCCAGCAGCATCCGGGACAGTGAAGCTTTCTTT

abundance: NA
v_gene: TRBV7-2
j_gene: TRBJ2-3
d_gene: NA
CDR3aa: CASSPFSTDTQYF
CDR3nt: TGTGCCAGCAGCCCCTTTAGCACAGATACGCAGTATTTT

abundance: NA
v_gene: TRBV6-1
j_gene: TRBJ2-7
d_gene: NA
CDR3aa: CASSDFAGRYEQYF
CDR3nt: TGTGCCAGCAGTGATTTCGCGGGGCGCTACGAGCAGTACTTC

abundance: few
v_gene: TRBV2
j_gene: TRBJ2-7
d_gene: TRBD1
CDR3aa: CASNRDSTYEQYF
CDR3nt: TGTGCCAGTAACCGGGACAGCACCTACGAGCAGTACTTC

abundance: NA
v_gene: TRBV6-5
j_gene: TRBJ2-3
d_gene: NA
CDR3aa: CASSYGASSGDTQYF
CDR3nt: TGTGCCAGCAGTTACGGAGCTAGCTCGGGAGATACGCAGTATTTT

abundance: few
v_gene: TRBV28
j_gene: TRBJ1-5
d_gene: TRBD1
CDR3aa: CASGTGDQPQHF
CDR3nt: TGTGCCAGCGGGACAGGGGATCAGCCCCAGCATTTT

abundance: NA
v_gene: TRBV6-1
j_gene: TRBJ2-3
d_gene: TRBD2
CDR3aa: CASSASSGTTDTQYF
CDR3nt: TGTGCCAGCAGCGCCTCTAGCGGGACCACAGATACGCAGTATTTT

abundance: NA
v_gene: TRBV4-1
j_gene: TRBJ1-2
d_gene: NA
CDR3aa: CASRGQGNLGGYTF
CDR3nt: TGCGCCAGCAGGGGACAAGGAAACCTTGGTGGCTACACCTTC

abundance: NA
v_gene: TRBV7-2
j_gene: TRBJ2-7
d_gene: NA
CDR3aa: CASSADYSGYEQYF
CDR3nt: TGTGCCAGCAGCGCGGACTATTCCGGCTACGAGCAGTACTTC

abundance: NA
v_gene: TRBV4-1
j_gene: TRBJ2-3
d_gene: TRBD2
CDR3aa: CASTLAGGSTDMQYF
CDR3nt: TGCGCCAGCACCCTTGCGGGAGGATCCACAGATATGCAGTATTTT

abundance: NA
v_gene: TRBV7-9
j_gene: TRBJ2-2
d_gene: TRBD2
CDR3aa: CASSRGVSGELFF
CDR3nt: TGTGCCAGCAGCCGGGGGGTCTCCGGGGAGCTGTTTTTT

abundance: NA
v_gene: TRBV27
j_gene: TRBJ2-7
d_gene: NA
CDR3aa: CASSPYQGWEQYF
CDR3nt: TGTGCCAGCAGTCCCTACCAGGGGTGGGAGCAGTACTTC

abundance: NA
v_gene: TRBV10-3
j_gene: TRBJ2-3
d_gene: NA
CDR3aa: CATTLSAGRSDTQYF
CDR3nt: TGTGCCACAACCTTAAGCGCTGGGAGGTCAGATACGCAGTATTTT

abundance: NA
v_gene: TRBV2
j_gene: TRBJ1-1
d_gene: NA
CDR3aa: CASSDTGEAFF
CDR3nt: TGTGCCAGCAGTGATACCGGTGAAGCTTTCTTT

abundance: NA
v_gene: TRBV5-1
j_gene: TRBJ2-7
d_gene: TRBD1
CDR3aa: CASSFTGGYEQYF
CDR3nt: TGCGCCAGCAGCTTCACAGGGGGCTACGAGCAGTACTTC

abundance: few
v_gene: TRBV27
j_gene: TRBJ1-1
d_gene: TRBD1
CDR3aa: CASSLSRGDTEAFF
CDR3nt: TGTGCCAGCAGTTTATCCAGGGGGGACACTGAAGCTTTCTTT

abundance: few
v_gene: TRBV11-2
j_gene: TRBJ2-1
d_gene: TRBD2
CDR3aa: CASSSRGSGFYNEQFF
CDR3nt: TGTGCCAGCAGCTCCCGTGGTAGCGGGTTTTACAATGAGCAGTTCTTC

abundance: NA
v_gene: TRBV19
j_gene: TRBJ1-3
d_gene: NA
CDR3aa: CASTTGSSGNTIYF
CDR3nt: TGTGCCAGTACCACAGGGAGCTCTGGAAACACCATATATTTT

abundance: NA
v_gene: TRBV7-8
j_gene: TRBJ2-7
d_gene: TRBD1
CDR3aa: CASSSPRQGAYEQYF
CDR3nt: TGTGCCAGCAGCTCCCCTAGACAGGGGGCCTACGAGCAGTACTTC

abundance: NA
v_gene: TRBV9
j_gene: TRBJ1-1
d_gene: TRBD1
CDR3aa: CASSRQGANTEAFF
CDR3nt: TGTGCCAGCAGCAGACAGGGGGCGAACACTGAAGCTTTCTTT

abundance: NA
v_gene: TRBV4-2
j_gene: TRBJ2-3
d_gene: NA
CDR3aa: CASSQGRGGSTDTQYF
CDR3nt: TGTGCCAGCAGCCAAGGTCGTGGGGGGAGCACAGATACGCAGTATTTT

abundance: once
v_gene: TRBV6-5
j_gene: TRBJ2-3
d_gene: TRBD2
CDR3aa: CASSYRALAGTDTQYF
CDR3nt: TGTGCCAGCAGTTACCGCGCACTAGCGGGGACAGATACGCAGTATTTT

abundance: NA
v_gene: TRBV5-1
j_gene: TRBJ2-7
d_gene: NA
CDR3aa: CASSPDSSSYEQYF
CDR3nt: TGCGCCAGCAGCCCTGACAGTAGCTCCTACGAGCAGTACTTC

abundance: NA
v_gene: TRBV7-6
j_gene: TRBJ1-3
d_gene: TRBD1
CDR3aa: CASSLDEGQGANTIYF
CDR3nt: TGTGCCAGCAGCTTAGATGAGGGCCAGGGGGCAAACACCATATATTTT

abundance: few
v_gene: TRBV25-1
j_gene: TRBJ2-7
d_gene: TRBD2
CDR3aa: CASSEWAGAPREQYF
CDR3nt: TGTGCCAGCAGTGAATGGGCGGGAGCACCTAGGGAGCAGTACTTC

abundance: few
v_gene: TRBV11-3
j_gene: TRBJ2-1
d_gene: TRBD2
CDR3aa: CASSRGRAGNEQFF
CDR3nt: TGTGCCAGCAGTCGAGGGAGGGCCGGCAATGAGCAGTTCTTC

abundance: NA
v_gene: TRBV11-2
j_gene: TRBJ2-4
d_gene: TRBD1
CDR3aa: CASSLAGQRNIQYF
CDR3nt: TGTGCCAGCAGCTTAGCGGGACAGAGAAACATTCAGTACTTC

abundance: NA
v_gene: TRBV5-1
j_gene: TRBJ1-2
d_gene: TRBD1
CDR3aa: CASSLDIIGGQGNYGYTF
CDR3nt: TGCGCCAGCAGCTTGGACATCATTGGGGGACAGGGAAACTATGGCTACACCTTC

abundance: NA
v_gene: TRBV5-1
j_gene: TRBJ2-5
d_gene: TRBD2
CDR3aa: CASSSGLAGGGETQYF
CDR3nt: TGCGCCAGCAGCTCGGGACTAGCGGGAGGCGGGGAGACCCAGTACTTC

abundance: once
v_gene: TRBV6-1
j_gene: TRBJ2-7
d_gene: NA
CDR3aa: CASSEARGNYEQYF
CDR3nt: TGTGCCAGCAGTGAAGCCAGGGGAAACTACGAGCAGTACTTC

abundance: NA
v_gene: TRBV20-1
j_gene: TRBJ2-1
d_gene: NA
CDR3aa: CSARASNEQFF
CDR3nt: TGCAGTGCTAGGGCTAGCAATGAGCAGTTCTTC

abundance: NA
v_gene: TRBV5-8
j_gene: TRBJ2-7
d_gene: NA
CDR3aa: CASSLGRGRSYEQYF
CDR3nt: TGTGCCAGCAGCTTGGGGAGGGGCCGCTCCTACGAGCAGTACTTC

abundance: NA
v_gene: TRBV18
j_gene: TRBJ2-7
d_gene: NA
CDR3aa: CASSQPPSVSYEQYF
CDR3nt: TGTGCCAGCTCACAACCCCCTAGCGTCTCCTACGAGCAGTACTTC

abundance: few
v_gene: TRBV4-1
j_gene: TRBJ2-1
d_gene: TRBD2
CDR3aa: CASSHPLAGAPREQFF
CDR3nt: TGCGCCAGCAGCCATCCCCTAGCGGGGGCCCCGAGGGAGCAGTTCTTC

abundance: NA
v_gene: TRBV7-9
j_gene: TRBJ2-2
d_gene: NA
CDR3aa: CASSLVSGELFF
CDR3nt: TGTGCCAGCAGCTTAGTCAGCGGGGAGCTGTTTTTT

abundance: NA
v_gene: TRBV29-1
j_gene: TRBJ2-1
d_gene: NA
CDR3aa: CSVEEANRQFF
CDR3nt: TGCAGCGTCGAAGAAGCGAATCGGCAGTTCTTC

abundance: NA
v_gene: TRBV5-1
j_gene: TRBJ2-7
d_gene: TRBD1
CDR3aa: CASSPRTGGDEQYF
CDR3nt: TGCGCCAGCAGCCCCAGGACAGGGGGCGACGAGCAGTACTTC

abundance: NA
v_gene: TRBV6-1
j_gene: TRBJ1-3
d_gene: NA
CDR3aa: CASSVDRGNTIYF
CDR3nt: TGTGCCAGCAGTGTAGACAGAGGAAACACCATATATTTT

abundance: NA
v_gene: TRBV2
j_gene: TRBJ1-5
d_gene: NA
CDR3aa: CASSLNQPQHF
CDR3nt: TGTGCCAGCAGTCTAAATCAGCCCCAGCATTTT

abundance: NA
v_gene: TRBV30
j_gene: TRBJ1-6
d_gene: TRBD1
CDR3aa: CAWSVQGDRYNSPLHF
CDR3nt: TGTGCCTGGAGTGTACAGGGGGACAGGTATAATTCACCCCTCCACTTT

abundance: NA
v_gene: TRBV29-1
j_gene: TRBJ2-1
d_gene: NA
CDR3aa: CSVGSGDGGEQFF
CDR3nt: TGCAGCGTTGGCTCGGGAGATGGGGGTGAGCAGTTCTTC

abundance: NA
v_gene: TRBV11-2
j_gene: TRBJ1-1
d_gene: NA
CDR3aa: CASSLWGRVNTEAFF
CDR3nt: TGTGCCAGCAGCCTTTGGGGGAGGGTTAATACTGAAGCTTTCTTT

abundance: NA
v_gene: TRBV6-6
j_gene: TRBJ1-2
d_gene: NA
CDR3aa: CASSYSGSANYGYTF
CDR3nt: TGTGCCAGCAGTTACTCAGGGAGCGCTAACTATGGCTACACCTTC

abundance: few
v_gene: TRBV5-1
j_gene: TRBJ2-5
d_gene: NA
CDR3aa: CASTLESLQETQYF
CDR3nt: TGCGCCAGCACCCTGGAGAGTCTCCAAGAGACCCAGTACTTC

abundance: NA
v_gene: TRBV4-3
j_gene: TRBJ1-2
d_gene: NA
CDR3aa: CASSQGAEGSYGYTF
CDR3nt: TGCGCCAGCAGCCAAGGGGCGGAGGGGAGCTATGGCTACACCTTC

abundance: NA
v_gene: TRBV11-2
j_gene: TRBJ2-3
d_gene: TRBD2
CDR3aa: CASSLGALAGSDTQYF
CDR3nt: TGTGCCAGCAGCTTAGGTGCGTTAGCGGGGTCAGATACGCAGTATTTT

abundance: NA
v_gene: TRBV9
j_gene: TRBJ2-2
d_gene: TRBD1
CDR3aa: CASSFHRGQGLRELFF
CDR3nt: TGTGCCAGCAGCTTCCATCGGGGACAGGGGCTCCGGGAGCTGTTTTTT

abundance: NA
v_gene: TRBV7-2
j_gene: TRBJ1-6
d_gene: NA
CDR3aa: CASSYTAGFGSPLHF
CDR3nt: TGTGCCAGCAGCTATACCGCAGGGTTCGGGTCACCCCTCCACTTT

abundance: NA
v_gene: TRBV13
j_gene: TRBJ2-3
d_gene: NA
CDR3aa: CASSQGPLGDTQYF
CDR3nt: TGTGCCAGCAGCCAGGGCCCCCTAGGGGATACGCAGTATTTT

abundance: NA
v_gene: TRBV21-1
j_gene: TRBJ1-5
d_gene: NA
CDR3aa: CASSKPGNSNQPQHF
CDR3nt: TGTGCCAGCAGCAAGCCGGGAAATAGCAATCAGCCCCAGCATTTT

abundance: NA
v_gene: TRBV19
j_gene: TRBJ1-5
d_gene: TRBD1
CDR3aa: CATGGQGTMGPQHF
CDR3nt: TGTGCCACTGGGGGACAGGGAACGATGGGACCCCAGCATTTT

abundance: NA
v_gene: TRBV29-1
j_gene: TRBJ2-5
d_gene: NA
CDR3aa: CSVVSPQAETQYF
CDR3nt: TGCAGCGTTGTATCTCCCCAGGCAGAGACCCAGTACTTC

abundance: few
v_gene: TRBV7-3
j_gene: TRBJ2-1
d_gene: NA
CDR3aa: CASSTTRGRSGEQFF
CDR3nt: TGTGCCAGCAGCACCACGAGGGGGAGATCTGGTGAGCAGTTCTTC

abundance: NA
v_gene: TRBV2
j_gene: TRBJ2-3
d_gene: TRBD2
CDR3aa: CASLRSSGRADTQYF
CDR3nt: TGTGCCAGCCTCCGATCTAGCGGGAGGGCAGATACGCAGTATTTT

abundance: NA
v_gene: TRBV25-1
j_gene: TRBJ1-1
d_gene: TRBD1
CDR3aa: CASRGQVNTEAFF
CDR3nt: TGTGCCAGCAGGGGACAGGTGAACACTGAAGCTTTCTTT

abundance: NA
v_gene: TRBV5-5
j_gene: TRBJ2-2
d_gene: NA
CDR3aa: CASSPVVYASRELFF
CDR3nt: TGTGCCAGCAGCCCCGTAGTATATGCGTCTCGGGAGCTGTTTTTT

abundance: NA
v_gene: TRBV7-3
j_gene: TRBJ2-5
d_gene: TRBD2
CDR3aa: CASSSGGQGETQYF
CDR3nt: TGTGCCAGCAGCTCGGGGGGGCAGGGGGAGACCCAGTACTTC

abundance: NA
v_gene: TRBV7-2
j_gene: TRBJ2-5
d_gene: NA
CDR3aa: CASSRRGQETQYF
CDR3nt: TGTGCCAGCAGCCGGCGGGGTCAAGAGACCCAGTACTTC